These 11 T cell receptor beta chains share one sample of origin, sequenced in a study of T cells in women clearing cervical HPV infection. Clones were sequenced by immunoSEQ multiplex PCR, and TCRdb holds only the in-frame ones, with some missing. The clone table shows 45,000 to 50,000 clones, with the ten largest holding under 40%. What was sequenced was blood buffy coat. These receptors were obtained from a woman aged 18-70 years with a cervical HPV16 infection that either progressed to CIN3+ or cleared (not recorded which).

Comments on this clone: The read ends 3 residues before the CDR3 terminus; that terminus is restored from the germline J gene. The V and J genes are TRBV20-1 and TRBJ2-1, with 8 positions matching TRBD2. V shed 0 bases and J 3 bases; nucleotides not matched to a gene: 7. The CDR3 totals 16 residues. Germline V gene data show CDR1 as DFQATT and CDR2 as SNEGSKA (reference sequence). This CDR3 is CSARDLAGGLYNEQFF. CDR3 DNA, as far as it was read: TGCAGTGCTAGAGATCTGGCGGGAGGACTCTACAATGAG.

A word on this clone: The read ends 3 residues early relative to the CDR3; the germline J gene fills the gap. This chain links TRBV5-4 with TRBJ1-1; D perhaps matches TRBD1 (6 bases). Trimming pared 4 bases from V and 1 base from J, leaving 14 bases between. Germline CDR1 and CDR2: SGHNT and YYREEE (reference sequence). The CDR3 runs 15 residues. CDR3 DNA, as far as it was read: TGTGCCAGCAGCCCGATCTCGACAGGGAACACTGAA. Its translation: CASSPISTGNTE. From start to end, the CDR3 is CASSPISTGNTEAFF.

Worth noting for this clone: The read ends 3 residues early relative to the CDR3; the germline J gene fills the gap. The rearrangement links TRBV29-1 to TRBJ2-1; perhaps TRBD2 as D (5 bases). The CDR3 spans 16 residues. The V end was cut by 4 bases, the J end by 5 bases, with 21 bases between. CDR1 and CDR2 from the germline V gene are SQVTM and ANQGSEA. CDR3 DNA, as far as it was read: TGCAGCGTTGTTTTCGGTTCGGCTAGCACCCACAATGAG. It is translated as CSVVFGSASTHNE. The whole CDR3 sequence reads CSVVFGSASTHNEQFF.

The CDR3 sequence: CASSISQGYEQYF. The CDR3 bases that were read are TGTGCCAGTAGTATCTCACAGGGTTACGAG. This chain connects TRBV19 to TRBJ2-7; a possible D gene is TRBD1 (6 bases). The missing CDR3 end, 3 residues past where the read stops, is filled in from the germline J gene. The germline V gene has CDR1 LNHDA and CDR2 SQIVND (reference sequence). The CDR3 is 13 residues long. V was clipped by 3 bases and J by 4 bases, with 10 bases between them.

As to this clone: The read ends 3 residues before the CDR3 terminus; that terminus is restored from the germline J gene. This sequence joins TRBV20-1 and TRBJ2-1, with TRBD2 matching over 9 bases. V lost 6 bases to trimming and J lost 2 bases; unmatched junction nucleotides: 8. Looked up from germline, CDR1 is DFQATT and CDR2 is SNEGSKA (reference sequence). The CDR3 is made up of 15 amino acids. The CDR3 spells CSAPPLAGPYNEQFF. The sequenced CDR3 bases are TGCAGTGCACCCCCTCTAGCGGGGCCCTACAATGAG.

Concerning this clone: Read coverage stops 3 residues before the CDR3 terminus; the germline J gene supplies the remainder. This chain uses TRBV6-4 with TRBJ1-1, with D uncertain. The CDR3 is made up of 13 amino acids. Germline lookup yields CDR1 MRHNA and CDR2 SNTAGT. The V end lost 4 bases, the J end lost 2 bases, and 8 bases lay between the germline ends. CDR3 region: CASSALSNTEAFF. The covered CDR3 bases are TGTGCCAGCAGTGCCCTTTCTAACACTGAA.

Partial CDR3 DNA: TGTGCCTGGGGGACAGGGTGGAATAATTCACCC. This translates into CAWGTGWNNSP. The whole CDR3 reads CAWGTGWNNSPLHF. The chain has TRBV30 and TRBJ1-6; 9 bases match TRBD1. The observed sequence ends 3 residues before the CDR3 terminus, with the missing tail filled in from the germline J gene. V was pared by 5 bases and J by 5 bases, with 4 bases of the junction left unmatched. CDR3 length: 14 amino acids. Germline CDR1 and CDR2: GTSNPN and SVGIG (reference sequence).

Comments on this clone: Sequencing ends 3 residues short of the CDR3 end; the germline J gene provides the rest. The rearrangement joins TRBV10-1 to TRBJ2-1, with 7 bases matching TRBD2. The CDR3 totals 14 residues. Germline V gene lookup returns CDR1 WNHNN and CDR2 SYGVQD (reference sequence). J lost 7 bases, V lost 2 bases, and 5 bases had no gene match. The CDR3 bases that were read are TGCGCCAGCAGTGAGGAACTAGCGAGGAATGAG. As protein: CASSEELARNE. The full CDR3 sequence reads CASSEELARNEQFF.

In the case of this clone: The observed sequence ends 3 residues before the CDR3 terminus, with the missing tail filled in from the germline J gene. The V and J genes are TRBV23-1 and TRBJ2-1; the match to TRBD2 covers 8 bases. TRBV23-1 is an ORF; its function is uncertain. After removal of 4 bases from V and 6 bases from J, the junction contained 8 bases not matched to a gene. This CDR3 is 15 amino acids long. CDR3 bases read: TGCGCCAGCAGTCCACCACTAGCGGAGGGCAATGAG. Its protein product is CASSPPLAEGNE. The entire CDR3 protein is CASSPPLAEGNEQFF.

The CDR3 loop is CASSPAASGTDTQYF. Partial CDR3 DNA: TGTGCCAGCAGCCCGGCGGCTAGCGGCACAGATACG. V usage is TRBV5-4 and J usage is TRBJ2-3; D possibly corresponds to TRBD2 (6 bases). With the read ending 3 residues before the CDR3 end, the germline J gene is used to fill in that end. The length of the CDR3 is 15 residues. With 4 bases removed from V and 1 base from J, the gap between germline ends came to 13 bases. Germline V gives CDR1 SGHNT, CDR2 YYREEE (reference sequence).

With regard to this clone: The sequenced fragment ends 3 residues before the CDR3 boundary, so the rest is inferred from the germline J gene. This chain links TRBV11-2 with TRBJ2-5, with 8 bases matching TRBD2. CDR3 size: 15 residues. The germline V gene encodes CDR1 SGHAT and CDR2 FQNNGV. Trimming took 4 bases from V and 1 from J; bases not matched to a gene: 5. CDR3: CASSYSGLGQETQYF. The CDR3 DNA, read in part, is TGTGCCAGCAGCTACTCGGGACTAGGCCAAGAGACC.